The 19 T cell receptor beta chains below were found in one sample sequenced in a study of STAT5B mutations in CD4+ large granular lymphocyte leukemia. TCRdb keeps only in-frame clones here, not all; method: immunoSEQ multiplex PCR. There are tens of thousands of clones in the sample; around 67% occur only once, and 1.5% to 2% lies in the top ten. The sequenced sample consisted of CD4+ T cells from blood buffy coats. Receptor source: a human donor in good health.

The chain is built from TRBV5-8 and TRBJ2-3; TRBD1 matches at 9 bases. CDR3 length equals 16 residues. Germline loops: CDR1 SGHTS, CDR2 YDEGEE. Trimming cost V 4 bases and J 2 bases; bases outside gene matches: 8. CDR3 nucleotides: TGTGCCAGCAGCGGAACAGGGGGCGGTCTCACAGATACGCAGTATTTT. Its protein is CASSGTGGGLTDTQYF.

Note on this clone: Likely a read error: the CDR3 ends without its conserved phenylalanine or tryptophan. The limits of the CDR3 on the DNA are not certain, so only TCRdb's listed CDR3 is given. CDR3: CASNTSGVL. The chain recombines TRBV6-9 with TRBJ2-7; the table's D call TRBD1 went unverified against the DNA. Germline assignment: CDR1 MNHGY and CDR2 SVAAGI. 9 amino acids form the CDR3, both terminal residues included.

This chain joins TRBV7-2 and TRBJ2-3; the D is unclear. V gave up 0 bases and J gave up 2 bases, with 12 bases separating them. The germline gives CDR1 SGHTA, CDR2 FQGNSA. CDR3 size: 16 residues. The CDR3 nucleotides are TGTGCCAGCAGCTTAGCCACCTCCCGAGACACAGATACGCAGTATTTT. This translates into CASSLATSRDTDTQYF.

J is TRBJ2-3 and V is TRBV11-3; possibly TRBD2 for D (7 bases). The V end lost 1 base, the J end lost 3 bases, and 14 bases lay between the germline ends. Germline CDR1 and CDR2: SGHNT and YENEEA. The CDR3 contains 16 residues. The CDR3 DNA is TGTGCCAGCAGCTTAGTCGGCGGGGGCCTAACAGATACGCAGTATTTT. Translation gives CASSLVGGGLTDTQYF. Combining the CDR3 with reference TRBV11-3 and TRBJ2-3 gives the whole variable domain EAGVVQSPRYKIIEKKQPVAFWCNPISGHNTLYWYLQNLGQGPELLIRYENEEAVDDSQLPKDRFSAERLKGVDSTLKIQPAELGDSAVYLCASSLVGGGLTDTQYFGPGTRLTVL.

This clone was observed a single time. The gene calls are TRBV2 and TRBJ2-7, with D perhaps assigned TRBD1 or TRBD2 (5 bases each). Germline lookup yields CDR1 SNHLY and CDR2 FYNNEI. Trimming cost V 6 bases and J 5 bases, with 17 bases left between them. The CDR3 is 14 amino acids. The CDR3 reads CASRPGRLSHEQYF. In DNA, the CDR3 is TGTGCCAGCAGGCCGGGACGGCTGAGTCACGAGCAGTACTTC.

This chain uses TRBV7-2 with TRBJ2-3, with 9 positions matching TRBD1. Germline loops: CDR1 SGHTA, CDR2 FQGNSA. This CDR3 has 13 residues. The ends lost 1 base at V and 10 bases at J; junction bases unmatched: 3. The CDR3: CASSLEDRGAQYF. CDR3 nucleotide sequence: TGTGCCAGCAGCTTAGAGGACAGGGGAGCGCAGTATTTT.

This chain joins TRBV9 and TRBJ1-6; a possible D gene is TRBD1 (5 bases). Trimming pared 0 bases from V and 0 bases from J, leaving 7 bases between. The CDR3 has 16 amino acids. The V gene's germline CDR1 is SGDLS and CDR2 YYNGEE. CDR3 region: CASSVGQNSYNSPLHF. DNA of the CDR3: TGTGCCAGCAGCGTAGGACAGAACTCCTATAATTCACCCCTCCACTTT.

V and J are TRBV15 and TRBJ2-2; TRBD2 matches 9 bases. This CDR3 region has 16 residues. Germline-derived CDR1 and CDR2 are LNHNV and YYDKDF (reference sequence). V shed 5 bases and J 1 base; nucleotides not matched to a gene: 5. CDR3 amino acids: CATSPAGGLNTGELFF. The DNA of the CDR3 is TGTGCCACCAGCCCAGCGGGGGGACTGAACACCGGGGAGCTGTTTTTT.

Here the CDR3 DNA reads TGTGCCAGTAAGGCAGGGAGCTCTGGGGCCAACGTCCTGACTTTC. Amino acid sequence: CASKAGSSGANVLTF. The chain combines TRBV19 with TRBJ2-6; TRBD1 or TRBD2 may be the D gene (5 bases each). V lost 7 bases and J 0 bases, leaving 10 bases between the germline ends. The CDR3 spans 15 residues. From germline, CDR1 is LNHDA and CDR2 SQIVND (reference sequence). The whole variable domain, filled in from reference TRBV19 and TRBJ2-6, reads DGGITQSPKYLFRKEGQNVTLSCEQNLNHDAMYWYRQDPGQGLRLIYYSQIVNDFQKGDIAEGYSVSREKKESFPLTVTSAQKNPTAFYLCASKAGSSGANVLTFGAGSRLTVL.

J is TRBJ1-2 and V is TRBV2; 10 bases align to TRBD1. The CDR3 runs to 13 residues. The germline gives CDR1 SNHLY, CDR2 FYNNEI. Trimming cost V 7 bases and J 7 bases; bases outside gene matches: 6. CDR3 bases: TGTGCCAGCACTGGGACAGGGGTCTTTGGCTACACCTTC. The encoded protein is CASTGTGVFGYTF.

The chain has TRBV6-6 and TRBJ2-7, with 10 bases aligning to TRBD1. Germline-derived CDR1 and CDR2 are MNHNY and SVGAGI (reference sequence). V gave up 6 bases and J gave up 3 bases; unmatched junction bases: 8. This CDR3 is built from 15 residues. This CDR3 reads CASRLPDRGFYEQYF. CDR3 DNA: TGTGCCAGCAGACTACCGGACAGGGGGTTCTACGAGCAGTACTTC.

V usage is TRBV9 and J usage is TRBJ1-1; no reliable D call. V lost 2 bases, J lost 2 bases, and 10 bases lay in between. Per germline, CDR1 SGDLS and CDR2 YYNGEE. The CDR3 is 14 residues long. The CDR3 spells CASSVLPENTEAFF. DNA for the CDR3: TGTGCCAGCAGCGTCCTCCCAGAAAACACTGAAGCTTTCTTT.

The genes are TRBV9 and TRBJ2-3; TRBD2 agrees at 7 bases. J gave up 4 bases and V 0 bases, and 11 bases lay outside the gene matches. The CDR3 sequence is 17 residues long. The germline V gene has CDR1 SGDLS and CDR2 YYNGEE. This chain's CDR3 is CASSVVGSAAGADTQYF. The CDR3 coding sequence is TGTGCCAGCAGCGTAGTGGGAAGCGCCGCGGGGGCAGATACGCAGTATTTT.

This clone was found once. This sequence joins TRBV5-4 and TRBJ2-2; D may be TRBD1 (7 bases). Deletions cut 2 bases from V and 6 bases from J, with 14 bases between. Germline V gene data show CDR1 as SGHNT and CDR2 as YYREEE (reference sequence). The CDR3 extends over 15 amino acids. CDR3 protein: CASSFRQGGAGELFF. The CDR3, as DNA: TGTGCCAGCAGCTTTCGGCAGGGGGGTGCCGGGGAGCTGTTTTTT.

This clone is a singleton in its sample. This chain connects TRBV9 to TRBJ2-5, with TRBD2 matching over 11 bases. The V and J ends lost 0 bases and 7 bases, in that order; junction bases with no gene match: 8. The CDR3 spans 16 residues. Looked up from germline, CDR1 is SGDLS and CDR2 is YYNGEE. The CDR3 region is CASSVGGSGGAATQYF. CDR3 nucleotides: TGTGCCAGCAGCGTAGGAGGTAGCGGGGGGGCCGCGACCCAGTACTTC.

In this sample, this clone turned up a few times. CDR3 in amino acids: CASRNGAGDTQYF. DNA for the CDR3: TGTGCCAGCAGAAATGGGGCGGGGGATACGCAGTATTTT. This chain connects TRBV6-5 to TRBJ2-3, with D perhaps TRBD2 (6 bases). CDR3 length equals 13 residues. Germline V gives CDR1 MNHEY, CDR2 SVGAGI. V was shortened by 6 bases and J by 6 bases, with 13 bases between the two germline ends.

Regarding this clone: The CDR3 end shows no conserved phenylalanine or tryptophan, and so a read error is likely. The limits of the CDR3 on the DNA are not certain, so only TCRdb's listed CDR3 is given. This chain links TRBV6-6 with TRBJ1-2. CDR1 is MNHNY, CDR2 SVGAGI, per germline (reference sequence). The CDR3 sequence runs 11 residues, both termini included. CDR3 sequence: CASSYSGEIRV.

This clone occurred a few times. The gene calls are TRBV19 and TRBJ1-3, with D possibly being TRBD1 (6 bases). The CDR3 is 13 amino acids. Trimming removed 4 bases at V and 2 bases at J, with 6 bases between. Germline V gene data show CDR1 as LNHDA and CDR2 as SQIVND (reference sequence). This CDR3 is CASSRGPGNTIYF. CDR3 nucleotides: TGTGCCAGTAGTAGGGGGCCTGGAAACACCATATATTTT.

The rearrangement links TRBV2 to TRBJ1-5; 7 bases fit TRBD1. Per the germline V gene, CDR1 is SNHLY and CDR2 is FYNNEI. The V gene end was trimmed by 6 bases and the J gene end by 2 bases; junction bases not matched to a gene: 7. The CDR3 extends over 15 amino acids. CDR3 nucleotide sequence: TGTGCCAGCAGACGACAGGGTTCAGGCAATCAGCCCCAGCATTTT. It specifies CASRRQGSGNQPQHF.